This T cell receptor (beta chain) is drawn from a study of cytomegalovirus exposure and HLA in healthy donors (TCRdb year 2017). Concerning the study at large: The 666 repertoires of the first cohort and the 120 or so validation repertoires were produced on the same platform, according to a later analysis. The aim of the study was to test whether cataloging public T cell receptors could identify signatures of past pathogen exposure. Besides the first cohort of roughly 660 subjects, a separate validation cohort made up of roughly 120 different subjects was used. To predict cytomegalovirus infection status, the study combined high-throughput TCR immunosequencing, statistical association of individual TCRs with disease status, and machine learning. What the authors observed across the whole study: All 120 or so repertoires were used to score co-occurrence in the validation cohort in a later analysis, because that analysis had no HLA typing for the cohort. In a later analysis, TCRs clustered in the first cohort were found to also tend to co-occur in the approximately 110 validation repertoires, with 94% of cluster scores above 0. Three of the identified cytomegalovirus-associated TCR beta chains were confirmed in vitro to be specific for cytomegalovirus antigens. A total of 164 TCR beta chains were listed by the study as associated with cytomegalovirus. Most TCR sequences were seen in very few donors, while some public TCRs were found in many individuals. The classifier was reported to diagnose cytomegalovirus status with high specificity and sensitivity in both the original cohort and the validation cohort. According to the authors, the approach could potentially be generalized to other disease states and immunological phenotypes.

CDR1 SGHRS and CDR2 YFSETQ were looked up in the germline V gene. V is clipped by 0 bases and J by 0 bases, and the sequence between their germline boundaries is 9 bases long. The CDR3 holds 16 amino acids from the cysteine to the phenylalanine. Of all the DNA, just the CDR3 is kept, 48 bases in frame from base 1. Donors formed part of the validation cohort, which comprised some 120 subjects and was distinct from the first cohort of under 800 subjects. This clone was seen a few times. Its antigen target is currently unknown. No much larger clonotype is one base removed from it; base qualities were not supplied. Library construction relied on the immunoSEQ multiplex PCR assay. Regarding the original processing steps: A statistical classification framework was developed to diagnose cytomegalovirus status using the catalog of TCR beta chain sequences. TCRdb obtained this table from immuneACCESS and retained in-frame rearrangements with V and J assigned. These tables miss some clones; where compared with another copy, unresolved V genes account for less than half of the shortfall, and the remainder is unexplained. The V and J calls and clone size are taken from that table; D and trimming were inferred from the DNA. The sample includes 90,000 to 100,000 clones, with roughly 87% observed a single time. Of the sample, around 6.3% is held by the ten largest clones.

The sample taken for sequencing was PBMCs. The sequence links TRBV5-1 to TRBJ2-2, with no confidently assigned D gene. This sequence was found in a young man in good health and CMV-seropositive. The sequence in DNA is TGCGCCAGCAGCTTGGGCGGCGACGCGAACACCGGGGAGCTGTTTTTT. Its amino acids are CASSLGGDANTGELFF.